These 26 T cell receptor beta chains came from one sample sequenced in a study of blood T cell repertoires in COVID-19. Clones were read by immunoSEQ multiplex PCR, and TCRdb kept only the in-frame ones, dropping some. This sample has roughly 120,000 clones; about 80% occur once, and the top ten carry 8.1%. The sequenced material came from peripheral blood. The receptors here all came from a woman aged 40 to 50 with acute or convalescent COVID-19.

The genes are TRBV10-2 and TRBJ2-1, with 8 bases lining up with TRBD1. J gave up 8 bases and V 3 bases, and 6 bases lay outside the gene matches. CDR1 and CDR2 from the germline V gene are WSHSY and SAAADI. CDR3 length: 14 amino acids. The CDR3: CASSDNRGAHEQFF. CDR3 sequence (DNA): TGCGCCAGCAGTGACAACAGGGGGGCTCATGAGCAGTTCTTC.

Note on this clone: A clone one base away is much larger, so this may be a read error. The chain uses TRBV12-3 or TRBV12-4 and TRBJ1-1; TRBD1 aligns across 7 bases. This CDR3 has 13 amino acids. V lost 6 bases to trimming and J lost 4 bases; unmatched junction nucleotides: 5. The CDR3 loop is CASSLTGITEAFF. DNA of the CDR3: TGTGCCAGCAGCCTGACAGGGATCACTGAAGCTTTCTTT.

This chain connects TRBV4-2 to TRBJ2-7; 15 bases agree with TRBD2. Losses at the gene ends were 1 base for V and 7 bases for J; bases not matched to a gene: 8. The CDR3 is 17 residues long. Looked up from germline, CDR1 is LGHNA and CDR2 is YNFKEQ. The CDR3 DNA sequence: TGTGCCAGCAGCCAAGGCCGGACTAGCGGGGGGGCACGGGAGCAGTACTTC. Translating it yields CASSQGRTSGGAREQYF.

The chain carries TRBV5-1 and TRBJ1-3; possible D gene TRBD1, 6 bases. This CDR3 has 16 amino acids. The germline gives CDR1 SGHRS, CDR2 YFSETQ. V was cut by 4 bases and J by 0 bases, with 14 bases left in between. Here the CDR3 DNA reads TGCGCCAGCAGCCCCCAGGGGAAGGGCTCTGGAAACACCATATATTTT. It encodes CASSPQGKGSGNTIYF.

V is TRBV7-8 and J is TRBJ2-3; no reliable D call. V shed 2 bases and J shed 5 bases, with 8 bases lying between them. The CDR3 consists of 13 residues. Germline V CDR1 and CDR2: SGHVS, FQNEAQ. The CDR3 DNA is TGTGCCAGCAGCTTACCACGAGAAGATACGCAGTATTTT. Encoded protein: CASSLPREDTQYF.

The chain carries TRBV5-4 and TRBJ1-4; the match to TRBD1 covers 8 bases. Germline V gene sequence: CDR1 SGHNT, CDR2 YYREEE (reference sequence). This CDR3 region has 15 residues. The V gene end was trimmed by 0 bases and the J gene end by 6 bases; junction bases not matched to a gene: 4. The CDR3 DNA reads as TGTGCCAGCAGCTTGGAAGGGACAGGAGATGAAAAACTGTTTTTT. This translates into CASSLEGTGDEKLFF.

The chain combines TRBV11-2 with TRBJ1-2; 9 bases line up with TRBD1. CDR1 and CDR2 from the germline V gene are SGHAT and FQNNGV. V trimming: 5 bases; J trimming: 4 bases; junction bases outside the gene matches: 8. The CDR3 totals 15 residues. The CDR3 DNA is TGTGCCAGCAGCCCTAACCGGGACAGGGTCTATGGCTACACCTTC. Translating it yields CASSPNRDRVYGYTF.

The chain combines TRBV9 with TRBJ1-1, with no clear D. The CDR3 loop spans 14 amino acids. The germline V gene has CDR1 SGDLS and CDR2 YYNGEE. Trimming shortened V by 3 bases and J by 0 bases, and 9 bases separated the two germline ends. CDR3 sequence: CASSARILNTEAFF. For the CDR3, the DNA is TGTGCCAGCAGCGCCAGAATCCTGAACACTGAAGCTTTCTTT.

The chain is built from TRBV6-1 and TRBJ2-7; TRBD2 agrees at 11 bases. CDR3 length: 14 residues. Germline V CDR1 and CDR2: MNHNS, SASEGT. V lost 3 bases, J lost 3 bases, and 1 base stayed unmatched. For the CDR3, the DNA is TGTGCCAGCAGTGAGGGGACTAGCGGCTACGAGCAGTACTTC. This sequence encodes CASSEGTSGYEQYF.

The chain uses TRBV3-1 (or the pseudogene TRBV3-2) and TRBJ2-7; 9 bases line up with TRBD1. The CDR3 has 16 amino acids. Germline V gives CDR1 LGHDT, CDR2 YNNKEL (reference sequence). The ends lost 1 base at V and 5 bases at J; junction bases unmatched: 9. CDR3 sequence (DNA): TGTGCCAGCAGCCAAGTGGGGACAGGGAGGCTGAACGAGCAGTACTTC. Amino acids: CASSQVGTGRLNEQYF.

The chain is built from TRBV28 and TRBJ2-3, with 8 bases fitting TRBD2. CDR3 length: 16 residues. V lost 8 bases to trimming and J lost 0 bases; unmatched junction nucleotides: 10. Germline CDR1 and CDR2: MDHEN and SYDVKM. The CDR3 region is CASGSSAGGSTDTQYF. The CDR3 DNA is TGTGCCAGCGGATCCTCTGCGGGGGGAAGCACAGATACGCAGTATTTT.

CDR3 amino acids: CASSPSRGFGNEQFF. As DNA, the CDR3 is TGTGCCAGCAGCCCTTCGCGAGGATTTGGGAATGAGCAGTTCTTC. V and J are TRBV5-6 and TRBJ2-1; D is ambiguous. Trimming took 4 bases from V and 7 from J, leaving 18 bases between them. Germline V gives CDR1 SGHDT, CDR2 YYEEEE. The CDR3 is 15 residues long.

The chain recombines TRBV30 with TRBJ2-1, with D possibly TRBD1 on 6 matching bases. The length of the CDR3 is 13 residues. Germline lookup yields CDR1 GTSNPN and CDR2 SVGIG (reference sequence). V dropped 3 bases and J dropped 8 bases, with 14 bases sitting between them. For the CDR3, the DNA is TGTGCCTGGAGGGGGGTCAGGGGCGATGAGCAGTTCTTC. Residues: CAWRGVRGDEQFF.

This rearrangement joins TRBV5-1 to TRBJ1-2; 8 bases align to TRBD1. The ends lost 0 bases at V and 8 bases at J; junction bases unmatched: 6. This CDR3 spans 14 amino acids. CDR1 is SGHRS, CDR2 YFSETQ, per germline. The CDR3 reads CASSLAGQGRGYTF. In DNA form, the CDR3 reads TGCGCCAGCAGCTTGGCCGGACAGGGACGGGGCTACACCTTC.

The V and J genes are TRBV19 and TRBJ2-1, with 10 bases aligning to TRBD2. CDR3 size: 19 residues. V was clipped by 7 bases and J by 4 bases; unmatched bases: 19. The germline V gene has CDR1 LNHDA and CDR2 SQIVND (reference sequence). DNA of the CDR3: TGTGCCAGTACCTTCAATCGCGGCCTCAGCGGGGGGGCTTACAATGAGCAGTTCTTC. This encodes CASTFNRGLSGGAYNEQFF.

The V gene is TRBV15, the J gene TRBJ2-5; 7 bases match TRBD2. In germline, CDR1 is LNHNV, CDR2 YYDKDF (reference sequence). This CDR3 comprises 16 residues. Losses at the gene ends were 1 base for V and 2 bases for J; bases not matched to a gene: 7. CDR3 loop: CATSRVRSGAQETQYF. The CDR3 bases are TGTGCCACCAGCAGAGTAAGGAGCGGGGCACAAGAGACCCAGTACTTC.

This chain joins TRBV5-1 and TRBJ1-3; possibly TRBD1 for D (6 bases). The CDR3 spans 16 residues. Germline V lookup: CDR1 SGHRS, CDR2 YFSETQ. V lost 0 bases and J 0 bases, leaving 10 bases between the germline ends. CDR3 sequence: CASSLVQGHSGNTIYF. Written as DNA, the CDR3 is TGCGCCAGCAGCTTGGTACAGGGCCACTCTGGAAACACCATATATTTT.

There are a few counts of this clone. The J gene is TRBJ2-7, the V gene TRBV20-1; D is undetermined. Germline-derived CDR1 and CDR2 are DFQATT and SNEGSKA (reference sequence). The CDR3 runs 11 residues. Trimming removed 6 bases from V and 2 bases from J, with 8 bases in between. The CDR3 is CSAMLTYEQYF. CDR3 nucleotides: TGCAGTGCCATGCTAACCTACGAGCAGTACTTC.

This chain joins TRBV6-6 and TRBJ1-4; D is undetermined. V was pared by 4 bases and J by 0 bases, with 3 bases between. Germline values: CDR1 MNHNY, CDR2 SVGAGI (reference sequence). The CDR3 has 13 residues. Here the CDR3 DNA reads TGTGCCAGCAGTTCTGCAACTAATGAAAAACTGTTTTTT. Protein sequence: CASSSATNEKLFF.

The chain employs TRBV2 and TRBJ1-1, with 7 bases identical to TRBD1. There are 14 residues in the CDR3. Unmatched junction bases numbered 6, after V lost 4 bases and J lost 4 bases. Germline V gives CDR1 SNHLY, CDR2 FYNNEI. The CDR3 here is CASSGGPGGTEAFF. CDR3 in DNA: TGTGCCAGCAGTGGAGGTCCAGGGGGCACTGAAGCTTTCTTT. The entire variable domain, with the rest obtained from reference TRBV2 and TRBJ1-1, is as follows: EPEVTQTPSHQVTQMGQEVILRCVPISNHLYFYWYRQILGQKVEFLVSFYNNEISEKSEIFDDQFSVERPDGSNFTLKIRSTKLEDSAMYFCASSGGPGGTEAFFGQGTRLTVV.

The rearrangement joins TRBV6-6 to TRBJ1-3; D perhaps matches TRBD1 (6 bases). The germline gives CDR1 MNHNY, CDR2 SVGAGI (reference sequence). The germline V and J ends were trimmed by 2 bases and 3 bases, with 11 bases remaining between them. The CDR3 contains 15 residues. The CDR3 protein is CASSYPGGFGNTIYF. CDR3 DNA sequence: TGTGCCAGCAGTTACCCGGGGGGCTTTGGAAACACCATATATTTT.

The chain joins TRBV6-5 to TRBJ2-7; D possibly corresponds to TRBD1 (6 bases). Germline loops: CDR1 MNHEY, CDR2 SVGAGI. V was trimmed by 7 bases and J by 3 bases, leaving 19 bases between them. CDR3 length: 15 amino acids. As DNA, the CDR3 is TGTGCCAGCATTCGCCTTACAGGGAGTGACTACGAGCAGTACTTC. This encodes CASIRLTGSDYEQYF.

The chain links TRBV7-2 to TRBJ2-3; no definite D call. The CDR3 loop spans 14 amino acids. Germline CDR1 and CDR2: SGHTA and FQGNSA. The V end was cut by 5 bases, the J end by 2 bases, with 11 bases between. CDR3 sequence reads: CASSHYSSTDTQYF. The DNA for the CDR3 is TGTGCCAGCAGCCACTACTCCTCCACAGATACGCAGTATTTT.

This CDR3 reads CASSPLLGGGQETQYF. The CDR3 region has the DNA TGTGCCAGCAGCCCCCTCTTGGGCGGAGGCCAAGAGACCCAGTACTTC. The chain couples TRBV7-9 to TRBJ2-5; maybe TRBD2 (5 bases). The CDR3 spans 16 residues. The ends were cut back, 5 bases at V and 1 base at J, with 17 bases in the middle. The germline CDR1 and CDR2 sequences are SEHNR and FQNEAQ (reference sequence).

The chain employs TRBV29-1 and TRBJ2-3, with D maybe TRBD1 (6 bases). Germline CDR1 and CDR2: SQVTM and ANQGSEA. The CDR3 spans 15 residues. Trimming removed 7 bases at V and 0 bases at J, with 17 bases between. The DNA for the CDR3 is TGCAGCGCGAGCCTACAGGGTTCTAGCACAGATACGCAGTATTTT. Translating gives CSASLQGSSTDTQYF.

The V gene is TRBV2, the J gene TRBJ2-7; possible D gene TRBD1, 6 bases. The CDR3 covers 14 residues. Germline-derived CDR1 and CDR2 are SNHLY and FYNNEI. V was cut by 7 bases and J by 1 base, with 14 bases left in between. Written as DNA, the CDR3 is TGTGCCAGCACAGGGCCGGACAGATCCTACGAGCAGTACTTC. Its translation: CASTGPDRSYEQYF.